The clone carrying this T cell receptor beta chain was counted many times. The data stem from a study of T cells after yellow fever vaccination. Using its own MiXCR run on the 5' RACE reads, TCRdb lists one record per CDR3 protein. The sample has about 310,000 distinct CDR3 sequences, 3.6% seen once; the top ten hold roughly a quarter. CDR1 SGDLS and CDR2 YYNGEE come from the germline V gene. The CDR3 spans 15 residues. J lost 8 bases, V lost 4 bases, and 11 bases had no gene match. The TCR comes from a young man who received the YFV17D yellow fever vaccine. The chain is built from TRBV9 and TRBJ2-1, with 8 bases aligning to TRBD1. This sample comprised PBMCs, obtained on the day of the yellow fever booster vaccination. This chain's CDR3 is CASSLRDRRWDEQFF. The CDR3 nucleotides read TGTGCCAGCAGCCTCCGGGACAGGCGGTGGGATGAGCAGTTCTTC.